What follows are 22 T cell receptor beta chains derived from one specimen sequenced in a study of shared clonotypes between healthy human individuals. TCRdb's copy holds only in-frame clones and misses some; the assay was immunoSEQ multiplex PCR. The repertoire holds roughly 2.2 million clones, with just under 95% as singletons. Sequenced material: naive CD4+ T cells from PBMCs. Subset given: CD45RA+ positively selected. The receptors come from a man aged 18 to 30 in good health. Some clones in this sample may be carry-over from other donors' samples.

This clone was seen a few times. The V and J genes are TRBV5-1 and TRBJ1-1, with D possibly matching TRBD1 (6 bases). Germline-derived CDR1 and CDR2 are SGHRS and YFSETQ. Trimming shortened V by 6 bases and J by 4 bases, and 19 bases separated the two germline ends. The CDR3 spans 15 residues. In DNA, the CDR3 is TGCGCCAGCAACGGGGCAGGGGAGTGGGGCACTGAAGCTTTCTTT. It is translated as CASNGAGEWGTEAFF.

The chain joins TRBV7-3 to TRBJ2-1; 13 bases are a match to TRBD2. The CDR3 has 14 amino acids. The V segment lost 4 bases and the J segment 8 bases; nucleotides outside the gene matches: 2. Germline lookup yields CDR1 SGHTA and CDR2 FQGTGA. The CDR3 protein is CASSWTSGSYEQFF. In nucleotides, the CDR3 is TGTGCCAGCAGCTGGACTAGCGGGAGCTATGAGCAGTTCTTC.

This chain joins TRBV5-1 and TRBJ2-3; D remains ambiguous. CDR3 length: 13 residues. Trimming shortened V by 7 bases and J by 0 bases, and 9 bases separated the two germline ends. Germline assignment: CDR1 SGHRS and CDR2 YFSETQ. The CDR3 reads CASHRPSTDTQYF. The CDR3 bases are TGCGCCAGCCACCGACCAAGCACAGATACGCAGTATTTT.

This clone was detected only once. The chain combines TRBV30 with TRBJ1-5; no definite D call. The germline V and J ends were trimmed by 6 bases and 0 bases, with 12 bases remaining between them. Germline CDR1 reads GTSNPN; CDR2 reads SVGIG (reference sequence). The CDR3 is 14 amino acids. The CDR3 sequence is CACGRRYSNQPQHF. The CDR3 region has the DNA TGTGCCTGCGGACGGCGATATAGCAATCAGCCCCAGCATTTT.

As to this clone: The identical CDR3 is also encoded by other nucleotide sequences in the sample. The rearrangement uses TRBV5-8 and TRBJ1-2; D ambiguous. CDR3 length: 11 amino acids. CDR1 is SGHTS and CDR2 is YDEGEE in the germline V gene. V dropped 1 base and J dropped 5 bases, with 3 bases sitting between them. The CDR3 reads CASSLNYGYTF. The CDR3 nucleotides read TGTGCCAGCAGCTTGAATTATGGCTACACCTTC.

The chain carries TRBV6-4 and TRBJ2-7; the match to TRBD1 covers 9 bases. Per the germline V gene, CDR1 is MRHNA and CDR2 is SNTAGT. There are 15 residues in the CDR3. Trimming at V came to 6 bases and at J to 4 bases, leaving 10 bases not matched to a gene. CDR3 in DNA: TGTGCCAGCAGCGAGGGGGACAGGGCGTATTACGAGCAGTACTTC. It is translated as CASSEGDRAYYEQYF.

The gene calls are TRBV5-1 and TRBJ2-1, with D perhaps assigned TRBD1 or TRBD2 (5 bases each). Per germline, CDR1 SGHRS and CDR2 YFSETQ. The V end was cut by 4 bases, the J end by 2 bases, with 10 bases between. The CDR3 length is 14 residues. Here the CDR3 DNA reads TGCGCCAGCAGCCAGCAGGGAGCCTACAATGAGCAGTTCTTC. Translating gives CASSQQGAYNEQFF.

The genes are TRBV5-1 and TRBJ2-1; the D call may be TRBD1 or TRBD2 (5 bases each). Germline V CDR1 and CDR2: SGHRS, YFSETQ. The length of the CDR3 is 15 residues. V was clipped by 4 bases and J by 7 bases, with 18 bases between them. The CDR3 sequence: CASSPGASQLNEQFF. The CDR3 DNA is TGCGCCAGCAGCCCTGGGGCTAGCCAGTTAAATGAGCAGTTCTTC. Full variable domain (missing parts from reference TRBV5-1 and TRBJ2-1): KAGVTQTPRYLIKTRGQQVTLSCSPISGHRSVSWYQQTPGQGLQFLFEYFSETQRNKGNFPGRFSGRQFSNSRSEMNVSTLELGDSALYLCASSPGASQLNEQFFGPGTRLTVL.

V gene TRBV5-1 combines with J gene TRBJ2-1; TRBD2 matches at 8 bases. The CDR3 length is 14 residues. Per the germline V gene, CDR1 is SGHRS and CDR2 is YFSETQ. With 5 bases clipped from V and 8 bases from J, the junction kept 9 bases outside the gene matches. CDR3 loop: CASSGSSGFDEQFF. As DNA, the CDR3 is TGCGCCAGCAGTGGTTCTAGCGGGTTTGATGAGCAGTTCTTC.

V gene TRBV18 combines with J gene TRBJ2-2; D call uncertain. Germline V gives CDR1 KGHSH, CDR2 LQKENI. The CDR3 runs to 15 residues. V lost 2 bases, J lost 3 bases, and 10 bases lay in between. The CDR3 loop is CASSPTQEHTGELFF. CDR3 bases: TGTGCCAGCTCACCAACCCAGGAACACACCGGGGAGCTGTTTTTT.

This clone was picked up one time. CDR3 sequence reads: CASSHDRGTSNEKLFF. The CDR3 nucleotides read TGTGCCAGCAGCCACGACAGGGGCACTAGTAATGAAAAACTGTTTTTT. This chain links TRBV11-2 with TRBJ1-4, with TRBD1 matching 8 bases. Germline-derived CDR1 and CDR2 are SGHAT and FQNNGV. This CDR3 region has 16 residues. J was trimmed by 4 bases and V by 5 bases; bases with no gene match: 9.

The chain carries TRBV19 and TRBJ2-2; D is undetermined. This CDR3 contains 11 residues. The germline V gene encodes CDR1 LNHDA and CDR2 SQIVND (reference sequence). The V and J ends lost 5 bases and 7 bases respectively, with 5 bases between them. In DNA, the CDR3 is TGTGCCAGTAGTGCCGGCGGGGAGCTGTTTTTT. It specifies CASSAGGELFF.

The chain recombines TRBV6-5 with TRBJ2-3, with 8 bases lining up with TRBD1. The CDR3 loop spans 14 amino acids. Germline CDR1 reads MNHEY; CDR2 reads SVGAGI. J was trimmed by 4 bases and V by 6 bases; bases with no gene match: 6. DNA for the CDR3: TGTGCCAGCAGAGCAGGGGGCCCCCCAGATACGCAGTATTTT. This sequence encodes CASRAGGPPDTQYF.

The rearrangement joins TRBV2 to TRBJ2-5, with D tentatively TRBD2 (5 bases). The CDR3 length is 14 residues. V was clipped by 6 bases and J by 2 bases, with 13 bases between them. Germline lookup yields CDR1 SNHLY and CDR2 FYNNEI. This CDR3 reads CASRSSTGQETQYF. In nucleotides, the CDR3 is TGTGCCAGCAGGAGCAGCACGGGGCAAGAGACCCAGTACTTC.

V and J are TRBV9 and TRBJ1-1; D unclear. Germline CDR1 is SGDLS and CDR2 is YYNGEE. The germline V and J ends were trimmed by 3 bases and 0 bases, with 15 bases remaining between them. This CDR3 spans 16 amino acids. CDR3 sequence: CASSDLTGNLNTEAFF. CDR3 nucleotide sequence: TGTGCCAGCAGCGATCTAACGGGGAACCTGAACACTGAAGCTTTCTTT.

The chain is built from TRBV7-9 and TRBJ2-1; no firm D call. The CDR3 is made up of 12 amino acids. Germline-derived CDR1 and CDR2 are SEHNR and FQNEAQ (reference sequence). The V gene lost 6 bases and the J gene lost 10 bases, with 13 bases spanning the gap. The CDR3 region is CASRATVGEQFF. The CDR3, as DNA: TGTGCCAGCAGGGCGACCGTTGGCGAGCAGTTCTTC.

This rearrangement joins TRBV5-4 to TRBJ2-7; 8 positions agree with TRBD2. The CDR3 runs 15 residues. The germline CDR1 and CDR2 sequences are SGHNT and YYREEE (reference sequence). V was pared by 1 base and J by 1 base, with 4 bases of the junction left unmatched. The CDR3 here is CASSLPASGSYEQYF. In DNA, the CDR3 is TGTGCCAGCAGCTTGCCGGCTAGCGGGTCCTACGAGCAGTACTTC.

This sequence joins TRBV18 and TRBJ2-7, with D perhaps matching TRBD1 or TRBD2 (5 bases each). The germline V gene encodes CDR1 KGHSH and CDR2 LQKENI. Trimming shortened V by 2 bases and J by 6 bases, and 11 bases separated the two germline ends. The CDR3 has 13 residues. The CDR3 loop reads CASSPAPGGEQYF. CDR3 DNA: TGTGCCAGCTCACCAGCGCCTGGGGGCGAGCAGTACTTC.

DNA of the CDR3: TGTGCCAGCAGCACCGATGGGACTACCTACAATGAGCAGTTCTTC. Its translation: CASSTDGTTYNEQFF. The rearrangement joins TRBV7-2 to TRBJ2-1, with TRBD2 identical over 7 bases. The length of the CDR3 is 15 residues. J was trimmed by 2 bases and V by 5 bases; bases with no gene match: 6. Germline assignment: CDR1 SGHTA and CDR2 FQGNSA.

V usage is TRBV4-2 and J usage is TRBJ2-2; no firm D call. The CDR3 consists of 16 residues. Germline V gene sequence: CDR1 LGHNA, CDR2 YNFKEQ. Trimming took off 0 bases at V and 4 bases at J, with 12 bases between the two ends. CDR3 sequence: CASSQENLLGTGELFF. The CDR3 region has the DNA TGTGCCAGCAGCCAAGAAAACCTCCTTGGCACCGGGGAGCTGTTTTTT.

V usage is TRBV27 and J usage is TRBJ2-3; D is ambiguous. CDR3 length: 17 residues. The germline V gene encodes CDR1 MNHEY and CDR2 SMNVEV (reference sequence). The V and J ends lost 4 bases and 0 bases respectively, with 17 bases between them. CDR3 amino acids: CASSSFAITLSTDTQYF. The CDR3 bases are TGTGCCAGCAGTTCCTTCGCTATTACGCTTAGCACAGATACGCAGTATTTT.

Notes on this clone: Other DNA sequences in the same sample also yield this CDR3. This chain connects TRBV2 to TRBJ1-5; D uncertain. V dropped 3 bases and J dropped 1 base, with 7 bases sitting between them. The CDR3 consists of 14 residues. The germline V gene has CDR1 SNHLY and CDR2 FYNNEI. This chain's CDR3 is CASSEGSSNQPQHF. In DNA form, the CDR3 reads TGTGCCAGCAGTGAGGGCAGCAGCAATCAGCCCCAGCATTTT.